This is a list of T cell receptor beta chains from one sample in a study of blood T cells in healthy people across ages. Each CDR3 protein is one row after TCRdb ran MiXCR on the 5' RACE reads. The sample has roughly 1,000,000 distinct CDR3 sequences, around 25% seen once. This same sample was also part of a study on T cells of mothers and their children.

Sequencing used blood. Receptors were obtained from a girl aged 2-10 years in good health. Each CDR3 is given with its conserved first and last residue. Fields, in order: J gene, clone size, V gene, D gene, CDR3 DNA, CDR3 protein. D genes are given only for firm matches. Clone size is shown for a subset of rows, as once, few, many or a class of expanded clone.

>TRBJ2-3|.|TRBV9|.
TGTGCCAGCGTCGCTACGGGGGCACGCACAGATACGCAGTATTTT
CASVATGARTDTQYF
>TRBJ1-4|few|TRBV27|TRBD1
TGTGCCAGCTCTAAGGCCGGGACAGGGAGGGAAAAACTGTTTTTT
CASSKAGTGREKLFF
>TRBJ2-3|.|TRBV7-6|TRBD2
TGTGCCAGCAGCTTAGTTCCGGTAGCGGGGGGAATCACAGATACGCAGTATTTT
CASSLVPVAGGITDTQYF
>TRBJ2-1|.|TRBV12-3/TRBV12-4|TRBD1
TGTGCCAGCAGTCTTGGGACAGGGGAACTCTTC
CASSLGTGELF
>TRBJ2-6|few|TRBV7-3|.
TGTGCCAGCAGCTTCCCGTCCCTTCCTGGGGCCAACGTCCTGACTTTC
CASSFPSLPGANVLTF
>TRBJ2-4|many|TRBV12-3/TRBV12-4|TRBD1
TGTGCCAGCAGTCCCGGGACAGTCGAGGGCATTCAGTACTTC
CASSPGTVEGIQYF
>TRBJ2-5|few|TRBV12-3/TRBV12-4|.
TGTGCCAGCACCCCAAGGGGGAGCGGAGAGACCCAGTACTTC
CASTPRGSGETQYF
>TRBJ2-5|.|TRBV20-1|.
TGCAGTGCCGTAGACTGGGACTTGAAAGAGACCCAGTACTTC
CSAVDWDLKETQYF
>TRBJ2-4|.|TRBV6-5|.
TGTGCCAGCAGCGGACTTACCAAAAACATTCAGTACTTC
CASSGLTKNIQYF
>TRBJ2-3|few|TRBV25-1|.
TGTGCCAGCAGTATGGGCACAGATACGCAGTATTTT
CASSMGTDTQYF
>TRBJ2-4|few|TRBV5-1|.
TGCGCCAGCAGCTTGAATTCTGGGGGAAACATTCAGTACTTC
CASSLNSGGNIQYF
>TRBJ2-5|few|TRBV20-1|TRBD2
TGCAGTGCTACCCATAGCGGGGGAGGGGAGACCCAGTACTTC
CSATHSGGGETQYF
>TRBJ2-4|.|TRBV7-2|.
TGTGCCAGCAGCTCCGGGACGGGGAATTTAGGAGAGTACTTC
CASSSGTGNLGEYF
>TRBJ2-7|.|TRBV29-1|TRBD1
TGCAGCGCAACCAACAGGGGATCCGAGCAGTACTTC
CSATNRGSEQYF
>TRBJ2-7|few|TRBV10-3|TRBD2
TGTGCCATCAGTGACCTAGCGGGGGCCTCCTACGAGCAGTACTTC
CAISDLAGASYEQYF
>TRBJ2-7|.|TRBV4-1|.
TGCGCCAGCAGCCAGGTAGCGGCCCGGGATGAGCAGTACTTC
CASSQVAARDEQYF
>TRBJ1-4|few|TRBV7-2|.
TGTGCCAGCAGTAAAGGGGGAGCAACTAATGAAAAACTGTTTTTT
CASSKGGATNEKLFF
>TRBJ2-5|.|TRBV20-1|.
TGCAGTGCTACTGACGGTTTTCAAGAGACCCAGTACTTC
CSATDGFQETQYF
>TRBJ1-6|.|TRBV4-1|.
TGCGCCAGCAGCCAAGATGTCTATGAGTCACCCCTCCACTTT
CASSQDVYESPLHF
>TRBJ2-7|few|TRBV5-1|TRBD2
TGCGCCAGCAGCTTGGGGCCTAGCGGTACCTACGAGCAGTACTTC
CASSLGPSGTYEQYF
>TRBJ2-2|few|TRBV6-6|.
TGTGCCGGCAAAGACATGAACACCGGGGAGCTGTTTTTT
CAGKDMNTGELFF
>TRBJ2-7|.|TRBV7-2|.
TGTGCCAGCAGGGGAGGACCAAACTCCTACGAGCAGTACTTC
CASRGGPNSYEQYF
>TRBJ1-2|.|TRBV28|TRBD1
TGTGCCAGCAGTTTGCTCAGGACAGGGGGATCGCATGGCTACACCTTC
CASSLLRTGGSHGYTF
>TRBJ1-2|.|TRBV20-1|.
TGCAGTGCTAGAGGGGAATGGGGGCTCGACTATGGCTACACCTTC
CSARGEWGLDYGYTF
>TRBJ2-3|few|TRBV29-1|TRBD2
TGCAGCGTATCTAGCGGGGGGGCGACTGGCACAGATACGCAGTATTTT
CSVSSGGATGTDTQYF
>TRBJ2-7|.|TRBV28|TRBD1
TGTGCCAGCGACCACAGGGGGCAATACGAGCAGTACTTC
CASDHRGQYEQYF
>TRBJ2-6|.|TRBV10-3|.
TGTGCCATCAGTGAGTCCCCCGAGTCGGCCAACGTCCTGACTTTC
CAISESPESANVLTF
>TRBJ2-5|few|TRBV4-3|.
TGCGCCAGCAGCCAGGGGCTAACCGAAGAGACCCAGTACTTC
CASSQGLTEETQYF
>TRBJ2-7|.|TRBV6-2/TRBV6-3|.
TGTGCCAGCAAGCAAGTTATGCAGATGTACGAGCAGTACTTC
CASKQVMQMYEQYF
>TRBJ1-4|many|TRBV7-2|.
TGTGCCAGCAGCTCAGGGACTAATGAAAAACTGTTTTTT
CASSSGTNEKLFF
>TRBJ1-1|.|TRBV10-3|.
TGTGCCATCAGGGGCAGGGTCCAGTCGAACACTGAAGCTTTCTTT
CAIRGRVQSNTEAFF
>TRBJ2-7|many|TRBV5-8|TRBD1
TGTGCCAGCAGCCACAGGACAGGGACCTACGAGCAGTACTTC
CASSHRTGTYEQYF
>TRBJ2-1|.|TRBV15|.
TGTGCCACCAGCAGTCCCGGACACAATGAGCAGTTCTTC
CATSSPGHNEQFF
>TRBJ2-1|.|TRBV9|.
TGTGCCAGCAGCGTAGGAGGAAGGAGCGATGAGCAGTTCTTC
CASSVGGRSDEQFF
>TRBJ2-4|.|TRBV11-2|.
TGTGCCAGCACATCCAGGGGTATGGCCAAAAACATTCAGTACTTC
CASTSRGMAKNIQYF
>TRBJ2-7|few|TRBV21-1|.
TGTGCCAGCAGCCCTCTGGACAGTCCGACTGGCTACGAGCAGTACTTC
CASSPLDSPTGYEQYF
>TRBJ2-1|.|TRBV29-1|.
TGCAGCGTTGGGCCCACCAGCAATGAGCAGTTCTTC
CSVGPTSNEQFF
>TRBJ2-3|few|TRBV2|TRBD2
TGTGCCAGCAGTGGGGGACTAGCGGCTCCACAAGATACGCAGTATTTT
CASSGGLAAPQDTQYF
>TRBJ2-1|.|TRBV6-2/TRBV6-3|.
TGTGCCAGCGGACTTTTTTACAATGAGCAGTTCTTC
CASGLFYNEQFF
>TRBJ1-1|.|TRBV29-1|.
TGCAGCGTCGTTCCGGATGTGACTGAAGCTTTCTTT
CSVVPDVTEAFF
>TRBJ2-1|.|TRBV24-1|.
TGTGCCACCAGTGAACACTATAATGAGCAGTTCTTC
CATSEHYNEQFF
>TRBJ2-5|.|TRBV25-1|TRBD1
TGCGCCAGCAGTGAATATAGCACGACAGGGCTAGTGGAAGAGACCCAGTACTTC
CASSEYSTTGLVEETQYF
>TRBJ1-1|.|TRBV19|.
TGTGCCAGTAGTTCCGCCGGACGGTTGGGGGACACTGAAGCTTTCTTT
CASSSAGRLGDTEAFF
>TRBJ2-3|.|TRBV5-1|TRBD2
TGCGCCAGCAGCTTAGACCGACTAGCGGGAAGTCTGGATACGCAGTATTTT
CASSLDRLAGSLDTQYF
>TRBJ2-3|.|TRBV12-3/TRBV12-4|.
TGTGCCAGCAGCCCCCCCTTGCTCGCTACGCAGTATTTT
CASSPPLLATQYF
>TRBJ2-3|few|TRBV11-2|.
TGTGCCAGCAGCTTAAGGGACCCTCAACGGGAGTATTTT
CASSLRDPQREYF
>TRBJ2-1|.|TRBV6-6|.
TGTGCCAGCAGTTACTCGACGGGGGCCGCTGAGCAGTTCTTC
CASSYSTGAAEQFF